The 8 T cell receptor beta chains below come from one sample, sequenced in a study of cytomegalovirus exposure and HLA in healthy donors. 60 Vbeta and 13 Jbeta primers were used in PCR. The method was immunoSEQ multiplex PCR; TCRdb's version includes in-frame clones alone and lacks a portion of them. This specimen shows more than 30,000 clones; the ten leading clones hold approximately 8.4%. The sequencing input was PBMCs. The receptors were gathered from a man aged 40-50 years in good health and CMV-seropositive.

CDR3 nucleotide sequence: TGTGCCAGTAGTCATAGGCGGGGAAGCTCCTACAATGAGCAGTTCTTC. Residues: CASSHRRGSSYNEQFF. The V gene is TRBV19, the J gene TRBJ2-1, with D tentatively TRBD2 (6 bases). Germline loops: CDR1 LNHDA, CDR2 SQIVND (reference sequence). The CDR3 has 16 amino acids. The ends were cut back, 5 bases at V and 0 bases at J, with 14 bases in the middle. The entire variable domain, with the rest obtained from reference TRBV19 and TRBJ2-1, is as follows: DGGITQSPKYLFRKEGQNVTLSCEQNLNHDAMYWYRQDPGQGLRLIYYSQIVNDFQKGDIAEGYSVSREKKESFPLTVTSAQKNPTAFYLCASSHRRGSSYNEQFFGPGTRLTVL.

The chain couples TRBV29-1 to TRBJ1-2; D uncertain. Germline values: CDR1 SQVTM, CDR2 ANQGSEA. V was shortened by 6 bases and J by 8 bases, with 22 bases between the two germline ends. This CDR3 spans 14 amino acids. The CDR3 protein is CSVPIGVAGSGYTF. In nucleotides, the CDR3 is TGCAGCGTCCCTATCGGGGTCGCGGGGTCGGGCTACACCTTC.

This chain uses TRBV9 with TRBJ2-7; TRBD2 agrees at 9 bases. Germline V gene lookup returns CDR1 SGDLS and CDR2 YYNGEE. The ends lost 1 base at V and 7 bases at J; junction bases unmatched: 3. This CDR3 is built from 13 residues. CDR3 sequence reads: CASSVWREGEQYF. DNA of the CDR3: TGTGCCAGCAGCGTATGGCGGGAGGGGGAGCAGTACTTC.

This chain uses TRBV30 with TRBJ2-3; D ambiguous. This CDR3 is 11 amino acids long. V lost 5 bases and J lost 6, with 9 bases in between. Germline V gene data show CDR1 as GTSNPN and CDR2 as SVGIG (reference sequence). The CDR3 bases are TGTGCCTGGGCCAGGCTTGATACGCAGTATTTT. Protein sequence: CAWARLDTQYF.

The gene calls are TRBV7-2 and TRBJ1-2; TRBD1 matches at 7 bases. CDR3 size: 13 residues. V was pared by 5 bases and J by 7 bases, with 7 bases of the junction left unmatched. Germline loops: CDR1 SGHTA, CDR2 FQGNSA. In DNA form, the CDR3 reads TGTGCCAGCAGCGAGGGGACAGTTGGTGGCTACACCTTC. It is translated as CASSEGTVGGYTF.

The J gene is TRBJ2-7, the V gene TRBV6-5, with D possibly matching TRBD2 (6 bases). Germline V CDR1 and CDR2: MNHEY, SVGAGI. V was shortened by 2 bases and J by 3 bases, with 14 bases between the two germline ends. The CDR3 sequence is 15 residues long. The CDR3 reads CASSYRRGVGYEQYF. CDR3 sequence (DNA): TGTGCCAGCAGTTACCGGAGGGGAGTCGGCTACGAGCAGTACTTC.

The chain couples TRBV27 to TRBJ2-1, with D perhaps TRBD2 (6 bases). Germline lookup yields CDR1 MNHEY and CDR2 SMNVEV (reference sequence). Trimming removed 3 bases at V and 4 bases at J, with 10 bases between. The CDR3 loop spans 14 amino acids. CDR3 amino acids: CASSLPGRYNEQFF. CDR3 bases: TGTGCCAGCAGTTTGCCAGGGAGGTACAATGAGCAGTTCTTC.

CDR3 protein: CASRDRVHNEQFF. CDR3 in DNA: TGTGCTAGCCGGGACAGGGTGCACAATGAGCAGTTCTTC. The chain couples TRBV12-5 to TRBJ2-1, with 9 nucleotides matching TRBD1. From germline, CDR1 is LGHNT and CDR2 FRNRAP. Trimming took 9 bases from V and 5 from J; bases not matched to a gene: 5. CDR3 size: 13 residues.